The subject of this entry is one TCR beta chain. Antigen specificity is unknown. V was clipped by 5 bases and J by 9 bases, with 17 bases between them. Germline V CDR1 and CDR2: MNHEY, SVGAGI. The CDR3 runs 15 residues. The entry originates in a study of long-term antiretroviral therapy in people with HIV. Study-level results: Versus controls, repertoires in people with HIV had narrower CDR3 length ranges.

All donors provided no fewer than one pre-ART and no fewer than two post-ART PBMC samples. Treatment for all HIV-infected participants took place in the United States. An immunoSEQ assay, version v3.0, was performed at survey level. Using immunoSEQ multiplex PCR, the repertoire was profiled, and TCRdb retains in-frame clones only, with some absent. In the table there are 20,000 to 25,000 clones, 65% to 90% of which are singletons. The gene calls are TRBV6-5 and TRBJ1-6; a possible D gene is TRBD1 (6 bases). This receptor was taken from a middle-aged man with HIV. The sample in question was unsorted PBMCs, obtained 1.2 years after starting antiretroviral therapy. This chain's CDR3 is CASSRGADPTSPLHF. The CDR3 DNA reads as TGTGCCAGCAGTCGGGGGGCAGACCCCACTTCACCCCTCCACTTT.